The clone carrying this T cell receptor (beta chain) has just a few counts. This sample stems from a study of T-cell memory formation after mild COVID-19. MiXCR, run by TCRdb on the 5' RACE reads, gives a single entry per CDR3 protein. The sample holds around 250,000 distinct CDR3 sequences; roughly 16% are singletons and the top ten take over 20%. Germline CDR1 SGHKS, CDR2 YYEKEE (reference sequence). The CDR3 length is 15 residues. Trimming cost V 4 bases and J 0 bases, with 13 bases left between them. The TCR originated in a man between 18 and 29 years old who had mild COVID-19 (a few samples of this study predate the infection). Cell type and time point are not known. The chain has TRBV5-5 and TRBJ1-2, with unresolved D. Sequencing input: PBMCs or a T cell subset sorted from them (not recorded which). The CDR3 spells CASSPYATANYGYTF. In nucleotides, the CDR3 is TGTGCCAGCAGCCCATACGCGACTGCTAACTATGGCTACACCTTC. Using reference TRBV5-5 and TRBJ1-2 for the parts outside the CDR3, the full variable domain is DAGVTQSPTHLIKTRGQQVTLRCSPISGHKSVSWYQQVLGQGPQFIFQYYEKEERGRGNFPDRFSARQFPNYSSELNVNALLLGDSALYLCASSPYATANYGYTFGSGTRLTVV.